The sequence of this TCR beta chain was determined in a study of blood T cell repertoires in COVID-19. As for the study in general: The United States, Italy and Spain were the sources of the acute and convalescent COVID-19 samples. The cDNA or gDNA used as material had been derived from T cells, B-cell-depleted T cells, or PBMCs.

The CDR3 runs to 14 residues. Per germline, CDR1 MGHRA and CDR2 YSYEKL. The V and J ends lost 4 bases and 3 bases respectively, with 12 bases between them. Per the study methods: Estimation of nucleated cell counts relied on the amplification of reference gene primers. The protocol was immunoSEQ multiplex PCR, while the TCRdb copy is restricted to in-frame clones and leaves out a portion. That table gives V, J and clone size, and the DNA gave D and trimming. This sample has approximately 190,000 clones, with approximately 80% found just once. The chain joins TRBV4-1 to TRBJ1-2, with D possibly being TRBD1 (6 bases). Sequenced input: peripheral blood. The receptor was isolated from a man aged 55-75 years with acute or convalescent COVID-19. DNA for the CDR3: TGCGCCAGCAGCCCTACCCAGGGGCACTATGGCTACACCTTC. Translating gives CASSPTQGHYGYTF.